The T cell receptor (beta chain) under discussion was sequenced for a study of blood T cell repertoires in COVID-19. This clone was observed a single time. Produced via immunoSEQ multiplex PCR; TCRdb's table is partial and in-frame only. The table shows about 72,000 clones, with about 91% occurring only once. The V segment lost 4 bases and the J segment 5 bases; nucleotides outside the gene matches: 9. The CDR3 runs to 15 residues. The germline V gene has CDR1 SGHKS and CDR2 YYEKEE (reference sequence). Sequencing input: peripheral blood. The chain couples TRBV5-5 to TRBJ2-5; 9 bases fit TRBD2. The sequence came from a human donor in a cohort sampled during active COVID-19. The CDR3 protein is CASSLSGRGVETQYF. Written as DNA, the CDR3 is TGTGCCAGCAGCCTTAGCGGGAGAGGCGTGGAGACCCAGTACTTC.